This TCR beta chain emerged from a study of post-analysis software for immune sequencing data (dated by TCRdb to the mid-2010s). In the study overall: Disease courses on record covered relapsing-remitting, secondary progressive and progressive-relapsing multiple sclerosis, though some patients had no subtype annotation. The patient repertoires were compared against about 10 previously published healthy control repertoires obtained from donors aged roughly 6 to 26 years. A subset of samples was prepared in parallel using single-end sample barcoding, then pooled and co-amplified after Illumina adapter ligation. Results and caveats for the whole study, not just this receptor: Multiple sclerosis patients had significantly lower normalized Chao1 diversity than controls, a result that suggests substantial peripheral T-cell clonal expansion. The control group was slightly older than the multiple sclerosis patient group. Significantly higher frequencies in patients than in controls were found for roughly 5 TRBV segments, including TRBV5-6, TRBV5-1 and TRBV20-1. Strong co-clustering of samples prepared in the same batch was shown by direct clustering with F measure, prompting a batch-effect correction.

To demonstrate the VDJtools post-analysis software, the study profiled TCR beta repertoires from the peripheral blood of about 13 young patients with multiple sclerosis. The multiple sclerosis patients were children and adolescents between roughly 6 and 17 years of age. Library preparation used PCR. The sequencing machine was an Illumina HiSeq 2500. To reduce PCR and sequencing biases, unique molecular identifiers were incorporated into the TCR beta cDNA libraries. Approximately 500,000 cDNA molecules were obtained per 1 to 10 million input T cells, so each molecule approximated one T cell. Patient libraries were prepared and sequenced with the same protocol used for the earlier healthy control dataset. Within a given batch, samples were prepared together, multiplexed and sequenced on the same HiSeq lane. In the source study's methods: MIGEC was used to process the raw barcoded reads, and molecular identifier groups with only a single read were discarded before consensus assembly and CDR3 extraction. Clonotype tables were post-analysed with VDJtools, and diversity was normalized by down-sampling all datasets to the smallest sample size. In repertoire overlap clustering, CDR3 amino acid sequences, but not nucleotide sequences, were matched to correct batch-related cross-sample contamination. The public reads were quality trimmed at Q25 with fastp and then assembled into clones with MiXCR by TCRdb, keeping productive beta chains. Identical CDR3 protein sequences are pooled into one entry, listed with their most common genes and DNA. The authors' filters were not applied to this entry. A total of approximately 690,000 distinct CDR3 sequences appear in this sample, roughly three fifths of them only once. The ten biggest clones cover 11% of the sample.

As concerns this clonotype: Its binding antigen is unknown. The sample holds no much larger clone one base away, and base qualities are not on file.

Reading the germline V gene (reference sequence) gives CDR1 SEHNR and CDR2 FQNEAQ. Between the V and J ends, shortened by 11 bases and 4 bases respectively, the junction contains 17 bases. The CDR3, cysteine through phenylalanine, is 13 amino acids long. CDR3 DNA is the only sequence kept; it has 39 bases, read in frame from the first base. The sample comprised blood. Recombination linked TRBV7-9 to TRBJ1-2; a tentative D call is TRBD1 (5 bases match). The clonotype comes from a girl aged 2-10 years with multiple sclerosis. This receptor has the CDR3 CAFPEEQAYGYTF. The nucleotides read TGTGCCTTCCCAGAGGAACAGGCCTATGGCTACACCTTC.